The T cell receptor (beta chain) under discussion was sequenced for a study of T-cell reconstitution after alpha-beta-depleted transplantation in children. This CDR3 has 15 residues. J was trimmed by 7 bases and V by 6 bases; bases with no gene match: 14. Looked up from germline, CDR1 is DFQATT and CDR2 is SNEGSKA (reference sequence). This clonotype was counted many times. The antigen is undetermined. Findings and limits, study-wide: Reportedly, alpha-beta T cells present about two months post-transplant originated from several hundred expanded clones of graft origin. Elevated TCRbeta diversity at day 60 was traced, in some patients, to surviving recipient T cells and thymic progenitors. The authors attributed T-cell counts and diversity one year after transplant mostly to newly produced T cells.

Unique molecular identifiers tagged the TCRbeta library. TCRdb fed the PCR reads into MiXCR, producing one record per CDR3 protein. The repertoire holds around 450,000 distinct CDR3 sequences, with approximately 10% as singletons. This chain uses TRBV20-1 with TRBJ2-2; 7 positions match TRBD1. The TCR originated in a child younger than 10 with inherited bone marrow failure, due to receive a stem cell transplant. The sample was PBMCs, taken before TCRalphabeta/CD19-depleted stem cell transplant. CDR3 sequence (DNA): TGCAGTGCGGACGACAGGGTGAGATCGGGCGGGGAGCTGTTTTTT. Amino acids: CSADDRVRSGGELFF.